This T cell receptor beta chain stems from a study of shared clonotypes between healthy human individuals (dated by TCRdb to the early 2020s). Study-wide context: The cohort included three men and a couple of women between 18 and 49 years of age. For each donor, CD4 naive and CD4 memory were each given three plates, CD8 naive was given two plates, and CD8 memory was given one plate. The study deeply sequenced blood TCR repertoires of 5 or 6 healthy adults to estimate repertoire size and the extent of clonotype sharing between individuals. Libraries were prepared and TCR repertoires were sequenced by different laboratories using diverse techniques, in order to increase sequencing depth and limit assay-specific biases. Each donor's leukapheresis produced roughly between about 0.8 and 10 billion PBMCs.

Worth noting for this clone: Its recognized antigen is unknown. No base qualities exist here, and no much larger clone lies one base off it.

CDR1 and CDR2 (SNHLY, FYNNEI) derive from the germline V gene. The cysteine opens and the phenylalanine closes a CDR3 of 13 amino acids. Of all the DNA, just the CDR3 is kept, 39 bases in frame from base 1. V is shortened by 5 bases, J by 9 bases, and the region joining them spans 16 bases. For the CD8 naive samples, CD45RO-negative cells were positively selected for CCR7, yielding a CD45RA+CCR7+ population from which TemRA cells were excluded. Donors were healthy HIV-negative adults with no recently reported acute infections or vaccinations. All donors were Caucasian adults living in Nashville, Tennessee, USA. Blood was collected by leukapheresis, and PBMCs were isolated by Ficoll-Histopaque density gradient centrifugation and then cryopreserved in liquid nitrogen vapor phase. Analytical flow cytometry was used to check the purity and quantity of each magnetically sorted T cell population. Genomic DNA was isolated from each sorted fraction and quantified by UV absorbance on a Nanodrop 2000c.

Using the deep immunoSEQ assay, TCR CDR3 regions were amplified from genomic DNA by multiplex PCR. Extracted genomic DNA from each cell subset was spread evenly across all wells of several immunoSEQ 96-well plates, with each plate serving as a replicate. For sorted subsets, each replicate PCR was loaded with roughly 200 ng genomic DNA, equivalent to some 27,000 T cell genomes. Purified libraries were measured with a Qubit 3.0 fluorometer, size-checked on a Bioanalyzer 2100, and measured again with the KAPA Library Quantification kit. A separate single-read 150-cycle Illumina NextSeq 550 flow cell was used to sequence each immunoSEQ 96-well plate. Processing in the source paper ran as follows. The immunoSEQ output contained only junctional sequences without quality scores, so filtering could not match that applied to full-length reads. Sequences were annotated with PyIR, a Python wrapper for IgBLAST v1.9, using IMGT germline references to assign V/J genes and CDR3. Reads with weak V/J assignments (E-value above 1e-6), missing CDR3, stop codons, out-of-frame junctions, or ambiguous translated residues were removed. V3J clonotypes were defined as sequences sharing the same inferred V gene, J gene, and CDR3 amino acid sequence. Percentage overlap between repertoires was computed as shared unique clonotypes divided by the size of the smaller repertoire. Three approaches were used to assess repertoire richness: RTK rarefaction, the Chao1 estimator, and Recon v2.1 estimates of unobserved clonotypes. Generation probabilities were computed with OLGA for all TCRbeta clonotypes obtained by the gDNA method from four donors. TCRdb took over this immuneACCESS table, retaining in-frame rearrangements with V and J assigned. Such tables are incomplete; in checked studies, under half of the missing clones stem from an unresolved V gene, and the remainder is unexplained. V, J and clone size were drawn from that table, and D and trimming were deduced from the DNA. In all, the sample holds more than 2 million clones, and less than 95% of those were seen once. Together, the top ten hold roughly 1.1% of the sample.

Overall study results and their limits: Compared with non-shared clonotypes, the clonotypes found in all four sorted-subset donors had higher generation probabilities. Incomplete sequencing was indicated by rarefaction of sorted-subset datasets, despite the large sequencing depth. When a few donors were compared, the shared fraction of clonotypes was roughly 4.8% for naive CD4, roughly 3.4% for naive CD8, about 2.4% for memory CD4, and around 0.37% for memory CD8. Naive subsets generally had larger estimated clonotype richness than memory subsets. Because the study included a small number of donors, the genetic and exposure-history diversity represented was limited. Pairwise subsampling indicated that sequencing depth was expected to affect the degree of clonotype sharing among donors. Sampling was restricted to blood, and TCR repertoires in tissues likely differ from the TCR repertoires found in blood.

This sequence originates from a man between 18 and 35 years old in good health. Sequenced input: naive CD8+ T cells sorted from blood. The meaning of the sample's cell subset or site label: CD45RA+CCR7+. This chain is built from TRBV2 and TRBJ2-5; the best D guess is TRBD2, with 5 bases matching. In nucleotide form, the sequence is TGTGCCAGCAGTAGCGGTCACGACTTGGCCCAGTACTTC. This codes for CASSSGHDLAQYF.